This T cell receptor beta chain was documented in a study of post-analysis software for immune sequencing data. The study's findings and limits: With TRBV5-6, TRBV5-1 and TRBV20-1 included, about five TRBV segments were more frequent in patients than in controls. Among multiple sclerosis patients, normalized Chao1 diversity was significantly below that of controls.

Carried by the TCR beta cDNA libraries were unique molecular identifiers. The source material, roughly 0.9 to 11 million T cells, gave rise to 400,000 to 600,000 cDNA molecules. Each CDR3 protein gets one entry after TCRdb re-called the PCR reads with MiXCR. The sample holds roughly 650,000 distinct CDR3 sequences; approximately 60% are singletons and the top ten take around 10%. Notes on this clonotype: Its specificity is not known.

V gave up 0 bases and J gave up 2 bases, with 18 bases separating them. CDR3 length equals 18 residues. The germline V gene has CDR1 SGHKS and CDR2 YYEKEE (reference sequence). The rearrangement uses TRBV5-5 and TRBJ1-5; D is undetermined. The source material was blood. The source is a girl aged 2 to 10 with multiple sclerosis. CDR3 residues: CASSLVGSGEYRNQPQHF. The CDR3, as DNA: TGTGCCAGCAGCTTGGTGGGTTCCGGGGAGTATCGCAATCAGCCCCAGCATTTT.